This TCR beta chain was found in a study of shared clonotypes between healthy human individuals (dated by TCRdb to 2019 to 2021). Background on the whole study: A few men and two women, aged 18 to 49 years, made up the cohort. Per donor, three plates each were used for CD4 naive and CD4 memory, two for CD8 naive, and one for CD8 memory. The study deeply sequenced blood TCR repertoires of about 5 healthy adults to estimate repertoire size and the extent of clonotype sharing between individuals. To increase sequencing depth and limit assay-specific biases, TCR repertoire library preparation and sequencing were carried out by different laboratories using diverse techniques. Leukapheresis yielded between about 0.94 and 8.9 billion PBMCs per donor.

TCR CDR3 regions were amplified from genomic DNA by multiplex PCR using the deep immunoSEQ assay. Extracted genomic DNA from each cell subset was spread evenly across all wells of several immunoSEQ 96-well plates, with each plate serving as a replicate. For sorted subsets, 150 to 250 ng genomic DNA, equal to 30,000 to 35,000 T cell genomes, was loaded into each replicate PCR. Purified libraries were quantified with a Qubit 3.0 fluorometer, sized on a Bioanalyzer 2100, and re-quantified with the KAPA Library Quantification kit. Every immunoSEQ 96-well plate was sequenced on a dedicated single-read 150-cycle Illumina NextSeq 550 flow cell. As for the authors' bioinformatics: Because the immunoSEQ output held only junctional sequences and lacked quality scores, the filtering could not match the filtering applied to full-length reads. Sequences were annotated with PyIR, a Python wrapper for IgBLAST v1.9, and V/J genes and CDR3 were assigned using IMGT germline references. Reads were filtered out if the reads had weak V/J assignments (E-value above 1e-6), no CDR3, stop codons, out-of-frame junctions, or ambiguous translated residues. A V3J clonotype was defined by an identical inferred V gene, J gene, and CDR3 amino acid sequence. To compute the percentage overlap between repertoires, the number of shared unique clonotypes was divided by the size of the smaller repertoire. Repertoire richness was assessed with RTK rarefaction, the Chao1 estimator, and Recon v2.1 estimates of unobserved clonotypes. OLGA was used to compute generation probabilities for all TCRbeta clonotypes that the gDNA method yielded from a handful of donors. Not all clones reach the TCRdb copy of this immuneACCESS table, which keeps in-frame sequences only. Checked studies attribute under half of the gap to unresolved V genes and leave the rest unexplained. V and J calls and clone size follow that table, whereas D and trimming were derived from the DNA. The sample table records 2,500,000 or so clones; under 95% of these occur just once. Of the sample, 0.36% is held by the ten largest clones.

The CDR3 starts with the cysteine, ends with the phenylalanine, and has 15 residues. Only the CDR3 part of the read is kept: 45 bases, read in frame from the first base. Cut back by 3 bases and 0 bases, the V and J ends lie 9 bases apart. CDR1 and CDR2, per the germline V gene (reference sequence), are LNHDA and SQIVND. The paper's findings and limits, for the study overall: Naive subsets generally had larger estimated clonotype richness than memory subsets did. Sampling was limited to blood, and TCR repertoires in tissue likely differ from TCR repertoires in blood. Compared with non-shared clonotypes, the clonotypes found in all four sorted-subset donors had higher generation probabilities. Rarefaction of sorted-subset datasets indicated incomplete sequencing despite the large sequencing depth. Pairwise subsampling led to the expectation that sequencing depth would affect the degree of clonotype sharing among donors. When a few donors were compared, the shared fraction of clonotypes was around 4.6% for naive CD4, over 3% for naive CD8, more than 2% for memory CD4, and approximately 0.4% for memory CD8. Because the study included a small number of donors, the genetic and exposure-history diversity represented was limited.

Healthy HIV-negative adults with no recently reported acute infections or vaccinations were included as donors. Every donor was a Caucasian adult living in Nashville, Tennessee, USA. CD4+ T cells were enriched by magnetic negative selection, after which naive cells were positively selected on CD45RA and the negative fraction was taken as the memory subset. After blood collection by leukapheresis, PBMCs were isolated using Ficoll-Histopaque density gradient centrifugation and then cryopreserved in the vapor phase of liquid nitrogen. Analytical flow cytometry was used to check the purity and quantity of each magnetically sorted T cell population. Genomic DNA was isolated from every sorted fraction and measured by UV absorbance on a Nanodrop 2000c. In the case of this clone: The antigen it binds to is not known. Base qualities are missing; no much larger clone stands one base away.

Sequencing was done on a sample of naive CD4+ T cells from PBMCs. According to the study, the label for this sample's cell subset or site signals: CD45RA+ positively selected. The rearrangement joined TRBV19 to TRBJ1-5, with TRBD1 perhaps the D gene, on 6 matching bases. The clonotype was recovered from a man between 18 and 35 years old in good health. Some clones in this sample may be carry-over from other donors' samples. The DNA is TGTGCCAGTAGTATTGGACAGAATAGCAATCAGCCCCAGCATTTT. This yields the protein CASSIGQNSNQPQHF.